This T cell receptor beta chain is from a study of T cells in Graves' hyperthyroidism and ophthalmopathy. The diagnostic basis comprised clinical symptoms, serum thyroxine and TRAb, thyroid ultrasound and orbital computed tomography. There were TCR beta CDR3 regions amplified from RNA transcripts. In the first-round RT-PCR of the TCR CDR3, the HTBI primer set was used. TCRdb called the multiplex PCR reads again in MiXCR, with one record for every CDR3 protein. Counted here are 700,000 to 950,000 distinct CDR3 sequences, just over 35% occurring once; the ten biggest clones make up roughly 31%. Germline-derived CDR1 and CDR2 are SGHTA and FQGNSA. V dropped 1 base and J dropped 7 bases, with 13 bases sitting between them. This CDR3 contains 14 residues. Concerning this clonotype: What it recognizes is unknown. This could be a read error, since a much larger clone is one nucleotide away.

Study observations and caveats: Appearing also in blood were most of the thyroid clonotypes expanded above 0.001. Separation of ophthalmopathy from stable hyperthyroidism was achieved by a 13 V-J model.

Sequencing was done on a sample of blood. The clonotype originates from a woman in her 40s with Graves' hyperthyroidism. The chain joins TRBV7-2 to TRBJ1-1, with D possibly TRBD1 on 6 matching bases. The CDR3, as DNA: TGTGCCAGCAGCTTAGAACAGGGAAGGATTGAAGCTTTCTTT. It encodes CASSLEQGRIEAFF.